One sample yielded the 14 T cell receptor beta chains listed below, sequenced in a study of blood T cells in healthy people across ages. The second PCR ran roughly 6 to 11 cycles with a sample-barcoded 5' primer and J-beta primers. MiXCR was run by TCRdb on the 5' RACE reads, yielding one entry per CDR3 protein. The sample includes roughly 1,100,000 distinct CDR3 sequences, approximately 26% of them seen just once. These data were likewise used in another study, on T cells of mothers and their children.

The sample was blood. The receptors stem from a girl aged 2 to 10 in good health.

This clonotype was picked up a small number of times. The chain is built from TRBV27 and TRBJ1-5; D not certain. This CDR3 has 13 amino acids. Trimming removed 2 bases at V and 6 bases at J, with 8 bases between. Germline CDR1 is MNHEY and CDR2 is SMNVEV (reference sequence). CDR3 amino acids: CASSLNSLQPQHF. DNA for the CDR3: TGTGCCAGCAGTTTAAACAGCCTTCAGCCCCAGCATTTT.

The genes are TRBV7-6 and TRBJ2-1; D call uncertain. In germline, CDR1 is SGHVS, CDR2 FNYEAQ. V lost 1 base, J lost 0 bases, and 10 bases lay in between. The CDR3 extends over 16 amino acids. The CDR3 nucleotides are TGTGCCAGCAGCTTAGTGGCGGTTAGCTCCTACAATGAGCAGTTCTTC. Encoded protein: CASSLVAVSSYNEQFF.

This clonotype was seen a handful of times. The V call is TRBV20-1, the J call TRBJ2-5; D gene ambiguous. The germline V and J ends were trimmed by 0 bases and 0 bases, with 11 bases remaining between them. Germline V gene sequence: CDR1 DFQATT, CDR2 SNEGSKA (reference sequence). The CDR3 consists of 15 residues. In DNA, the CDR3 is TGCAGTGCTAGAGATTGGAACGGCGACCAAGAGACCCAGTACTTC. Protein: CSARDWNGDQETQYF.

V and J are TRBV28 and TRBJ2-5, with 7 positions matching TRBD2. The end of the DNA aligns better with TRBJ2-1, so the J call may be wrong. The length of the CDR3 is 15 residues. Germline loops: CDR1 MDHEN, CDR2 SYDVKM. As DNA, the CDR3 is TGTGCCAGCAGCTTCACTAGCGACTTGTACAATGAGCAGTTCTTC. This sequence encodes CASSFTSDLYNEQFF.

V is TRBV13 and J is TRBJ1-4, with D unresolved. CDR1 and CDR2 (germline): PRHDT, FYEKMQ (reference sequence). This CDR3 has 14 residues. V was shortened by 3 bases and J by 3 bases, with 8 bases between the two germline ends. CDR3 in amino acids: CASSFRMPNEKLFF. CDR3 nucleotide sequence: TGTGCCAGCAGCTTTCGCATGCCTAATGAAAAACTGTTTTTT.

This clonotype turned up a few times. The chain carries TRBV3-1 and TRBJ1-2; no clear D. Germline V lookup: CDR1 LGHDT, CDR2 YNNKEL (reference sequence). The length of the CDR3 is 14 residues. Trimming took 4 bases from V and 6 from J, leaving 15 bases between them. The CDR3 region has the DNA TGTGCCAGCAGCCGGAATTTGTTGGCCAATGGCTACACCTTC. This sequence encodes CASSRNLLANGYTF.

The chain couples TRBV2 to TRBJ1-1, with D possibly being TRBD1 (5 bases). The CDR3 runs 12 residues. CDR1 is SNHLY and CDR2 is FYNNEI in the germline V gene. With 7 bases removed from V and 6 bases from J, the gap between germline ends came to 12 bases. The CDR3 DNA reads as TGTGCCAGCAAGGGCAGGGACGCTGAAGCTTTCTTT. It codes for CASKGRDAEAFF.

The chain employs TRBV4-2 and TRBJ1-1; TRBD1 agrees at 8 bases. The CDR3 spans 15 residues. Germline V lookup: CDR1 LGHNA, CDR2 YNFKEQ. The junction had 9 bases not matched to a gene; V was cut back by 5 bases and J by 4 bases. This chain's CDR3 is CASSTPTTGGTEAFF. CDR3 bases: TGTGCCAGCAGCACTCCCACAACAGGGGGCACTGAAGCTTTCTTT.

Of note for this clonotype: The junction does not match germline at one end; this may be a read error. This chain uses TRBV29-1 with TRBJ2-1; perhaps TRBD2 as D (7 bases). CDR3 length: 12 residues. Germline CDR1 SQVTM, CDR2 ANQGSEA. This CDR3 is CSARGGEMSALF. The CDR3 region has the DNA TGCAGCGCGAGGGGGGGTGAGATGAGCGCACTCTTC.

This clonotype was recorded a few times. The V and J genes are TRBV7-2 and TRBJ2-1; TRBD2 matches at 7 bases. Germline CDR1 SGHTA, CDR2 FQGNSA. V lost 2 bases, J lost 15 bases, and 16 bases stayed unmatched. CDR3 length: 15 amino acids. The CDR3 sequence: CASSLRGDERGPGFF. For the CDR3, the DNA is TGTGCCAGCAGCTTACGAGGGGATGAGCGGGGTCCAGGGTTCTTC.

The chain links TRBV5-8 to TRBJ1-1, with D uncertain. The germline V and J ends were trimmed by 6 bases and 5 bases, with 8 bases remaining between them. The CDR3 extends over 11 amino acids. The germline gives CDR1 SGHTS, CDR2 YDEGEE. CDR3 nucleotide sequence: TGTGCCAGCAAACGGGGAACTGAAGCTTTCTTT. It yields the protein CASKRGTEAFF.

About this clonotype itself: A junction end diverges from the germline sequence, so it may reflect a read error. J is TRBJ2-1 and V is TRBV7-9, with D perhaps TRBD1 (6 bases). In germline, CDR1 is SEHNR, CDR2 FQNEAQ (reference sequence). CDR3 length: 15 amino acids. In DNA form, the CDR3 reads TGTGCCAGTAGCTTCCGGGACATCTCCTACAATGAGCAGTTCTTC. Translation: CASSFRDISYNEQFF.

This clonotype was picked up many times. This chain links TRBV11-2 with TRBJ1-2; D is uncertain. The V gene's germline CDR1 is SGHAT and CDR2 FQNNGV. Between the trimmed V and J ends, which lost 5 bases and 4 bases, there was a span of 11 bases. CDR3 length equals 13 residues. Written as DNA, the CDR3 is TGTGCCAGCAGCGTGGCACGCCCCTATGGCTACACCTTC. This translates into CASSVARPYGYTF.

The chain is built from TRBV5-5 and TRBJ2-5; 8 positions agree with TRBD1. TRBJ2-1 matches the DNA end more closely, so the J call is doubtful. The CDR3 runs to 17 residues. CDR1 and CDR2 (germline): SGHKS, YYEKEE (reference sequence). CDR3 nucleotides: TGTGCCAGCAGCTTATATGGGGTGACAGGGGTCTACAATGAGCAGTTCTTC. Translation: CASSLYGVTGVYNEQFF.